The entry below describes one T cell receptor (beta chain). This record comes from a study of blood T cell repertoires in COVID-19. The CDR3 consists of 14 residues. The germline CDR1 and CDR2 sequences are LGHDT and YNNKEL (reference sequence). V was cut by 1 base and J by 2 bases, with 8 bases left in between. Categorization into cohorts depended on clinical history that participants reported. Original handling: Reference gene primers were amplified, and this amplification served to estimate nucleated cell counts. Only in-frame clones appear in the TCRdb table, and some are missing; sequencing was by immunoSEQ multiplex PCR. Clone size and the V and J calls come from that table; the DNA yielded D and trimming. The table lists 290,000 or so clones, roughly 80% of them singletons.

The sample consisted of PBMCs or T cells enriched from blood (not recorded which). The chain has TRBV3-1 (or the pseudogene TRBV3-2) and TRBJ2-5; the D gene is possibly TRBD1 (6 bases). The receptor was isolated from a middle-aged man who had been exposed to COVID-19. The CDR3 is CASSQGGQQETQYF. DNA of the CDR3: TGTGCCAGCAGCCAAGGGGGGCAGCAAGAGACCCAGTACTTC.